Each of the 23 T cell receptor beta chains below was sequenced from the same sample in a study of cytomegalovirus exposure and HLA in healthy donors. A multiplex PCR was run with 60 Vbeta primers and 13 Jbeta primers. Libraries were prepared by immunoSEQ multiplex PCR; TCRdb keeps only in-frame clonotypes and omits some of them. The sample contains around 150,000 clones, about 80% of which appear only once. The sample consisted of PBMCs. The receptors stem from a girl under 18 in good health and CMV-seropositive.

This clone was seen once. The chain is built from TRBV7-8 and TRBJ1-3, with D possibly matching TRBD1 (5 bases). The germline gives CDR1 SGHVS, CDR2 FQNEAQ. Deletions cut 1 base from V and 0 bases from J, with 16 bases between. CDR3 length: 18 residues. DNA for the CDR3: TGTGCCAGCAGCTTAGGTACAGCCACAGGAGTCTCTGGAAACACCATATATTTT. Translation: CASSLGTATGVSGNTIYF. The full variable domain, rest sourced from reference TRBV7-8 and TRBJ1-3, is GAGVSQSPRYKVAKRGQDVALRCDPISGHVSLFWYQQALGQGPEFLTYFQNEAQLDKSGLPSDRFFAERPEGSVSTLKIQRTQQEDSAVYLCASSLGTATGVSGNTIYFGEGSWLTVV.

The chain has TRBV18 and TRBJ2-1; 9 nucleotides match TRBD2. V gave up 2 bases and J gave up 3 bases; unmatched junction bases: 2. Germline-derived CDR1 and CDR2 are KGHSH and LQKENI. This CDR3 region has 15 residues. The CDR3 DNA is TGTGCCAGCTCACCAGCGGGAGGGCTCTACAATGAGCAGTTCTTC. Its protein is CASSPAGGLYNEQFF.

The chain couples TRBV29-1 to TRBJ1-2; D is ambiguous. The V gene's germline CDR1 is SQVTM and CDR2 ANQGSEA. Trimming left V 7 bases short and J 4 bases short, with 16 bases between. This CDR3 region has 13 residues. The CDR3 protein is CSAAGDQTYGYTF. CDR3 in DNA: TGCAGCGCCGCCGGAGACCAGACCTATGGCTACACCTTC.

The chain combines TRBV6-1 with TRBJ1-1; TRBD1 might be the D (5 bases). Germline assignment: CDR1 MNHNS and CDR2 SASEGT. Trimming removed 4 bases from V and 3 bases from J, with 12 bases in between. The CDR3 runs to 14 residues. CDR3 sequence reads: CASSGRRDYTEAFF. CDR3 in DNA: TGTGCCAGCAGTGGTCGCCGGGACTACACTGAAGCTTTCTTT.

The chain has TRBV7-2 and TRBJ1-2, with D possibly matching TRBD1 (6 bases). This CDR3 comprises 19 residues. The germline CDR1 and CDR2 sequences are SGHTA and FQGNSA. V was trimmed by 2 bases and J by 5 bases, leaving 27 bases between them. The CDR3 loop is CASSLLTASWAGVQYGYTF. CDR3 DNA: TGTGCCAGCAGCTTATTAACTGCGTCTTGGGCAGGGGTTCAATATGGCTACACCTTC.

CDR3 nucleotides: TGTGCCAGCAGTTTAGGTAGTTGGCAGGTTACTCATACGCAGTATTTT. Translating gives CASSLGSWQVTHTQYF. V and J are TRBV28 and TRBJ2-3; D call uncertain. Trimming took 2 bases from V and 7 from J, leaving 19 bases between them. Germline V gene data show CDR1 as MDHEN and CDR2 as SYDVKM. CDR3 size: 16 residues.

This clone appeared once. DNA for the CDR3: TGTGCCAGTAGTATAGCAGGGTCCGGCACTGAAGCTTTCTTT. This sequence encodes CASSIAGSGTEAFF. The J gene is TRBJ1-1, the V gene TRBV19; possible D gene TRBD1, 5 bases. Looked up from germline, CDR1 is LNHDA and CDR2 is SQIVND (reference sequence). V gave up 1 base and J gave up 4 bases, with 10 bases separating them. CDR3 length equals 14 residues.

The genes are TRBV27 and TRBJ2-2; the match to TRBD2 covers 7 bases. Trimming at V came to 4 bases and at J to 8 bases, leaving 10 bases not matched to a gene. CDR1 MNHEY and CDR2 SMNVEV come from the germline V gene (reference sequence). The CDR3 contains 15 residues. CDR3 sequence reads: CASSSPQRGAGELFF. DNA of the CDR3: TGTGCCAGCAGTTCACCTCAGCGGGGCGCGGGGGAGCTGTTTTTT.

The chain combines TRBV10-2 with TRBJ1-1; maybe TRBD1 (5 bases). Germline V gene sequence: CDR1 WSHSY, CDR2 SAAADI. The CDR3 has 14 residues. Trimming cost V 2 bases and J 4 bases, with 11 bases left between them. The chain's CDR3 is CASSEGGGGTEAFF. DNA of the CDR3: TGCGCCAGCAGTGAGGGGGGGGGTGGCACTGAAGCTTTCTTT.

The chain joins TRBV18 to TRBJ1-5; D is ambiguous. The CDR3 runs 13 residues. CDR1 is KGHSH and CDR2 is LQKENI in the germline V gene. Trimming removed 6 bases from V and 3 bases from J, with 9 bases in between. The CDR3 loop is CASSQFTNQPQHF. The CDR3 coding sequence is TGTGCCAGCTCCCAGTTTACCAATCAGCCCCAGCATTTT.

The chain recombines TRBV10-2 with TRBJ1-2; no clear D. The CDR3 has 15 amino acids. The germline CDR1 and CDR2 sequences are WSHSY and SAAADI. Deletions cut 0 bases from V and 6 bases from J, with 14 bases between. CDR3 nucleotide sequence: TGCGCCAGCAGTGAGTCGAAATTCCGGGTCGATGGCTACACCTTC. It specifies CASSESKFRVDGYTF.

The rearrangement uses TRBV12-5 and TRBJ1-1; 7 nucleotides line up with TRBD1. CDR1 is LGHNT, CDR2 FRNRAP, per germline. The CDR3 totals 12 residues. V shed 5 bases and J 9 bases; nucleotides not matched to a gene: 6. This chain's CDR3 is CASGTRDSKAFF. Written as DNA, the CDR3 is TGTGCTAGTGGTACTAGGGACAGTAAAGCTTTCTTT. Drawing the rest from reference TRBV12-5 and TRBJ1-1, the complete variable domain is DARVTQTPRHKVTEMGQEVTMRCQPILGHNTVFWYRQTMMQGLELLAYFRNRAPLDDSGMPKDRFSAEMPDATLATLKIQPSEPRDSAVYFCASGTRDSKAFFGQGTRLTVV.

The chain recombines TRBV19 with TRBJ2-5; 8 bases map to TRBD1. CDR3 length: 14 amino acids. After removal of 5 bases from V and 5 bases from J, the junction contained 7 bases not matched to a gene. Per germline, CDR1 LNHDA and CDR2 SQIVND (reference sequence). CDR3 DNA sequence: TGTGCCAGTAGTTCCGACAGGGGTCGGGAGACCCAGTACTTC. The encoded protein is CASSSDRGRETQYF. Using reference TRBV19 and TRBJ2-5 for the parts outside the CDR3, the full variable domain is DGGITQSPKYLFRKEGQNVTLSCEQNLNHDAMYWYRQDPGQGLRLIYYSQIVNDFQKGDIAEGYSVSREKKESFPLTVTSAQKNPTAFYLCASSSDRGRETQYFGPGTRLLVL.

The V call is TRBV4-3, the J call TRBJ2-7; 14 bases line up with TRBD2. The CDR3 loop spans 16 amino acids. V shed 0 bases and J 5 bases; nucleotides not matched to a gene: 3. Germline V gene data show CDR1 as LGHNA and CDR2 as YSLEER. CDR3 region: CASSQDRGLAGDEQYF. The CDR3 coding sequence is TGCGCCAGCAGCCAAGATAGGGGACTAGCGGGGGACGAGCAGTACTTC.

The chain has TRBV27 and TRBJ2-1; 8 positions match TRBD2. With V trimmed by 4 bases and J by 3 bases, 11 bases remained unmatched. Germline CDR1 and CDR2: MNHEY and SMNVEV (reference sequence). This CDR3 contains 17 residues. CDR3 coding DNA: TGTGCCAGCAGTTCCAGGACAACTAGCGGATTCTACAATGAGCAGTTCTTC. Protein sequence: CASSSRTTSGFYNEQFF.

V is TRBV6-6 and J is TRBJ2-1, with D unclear. Trimming took off 0 bases at V and 3 bases at J, with 6 bases between the two ends. CDR3 length: 14 residues. The germline V gene has CDR1 MNHNY and CDR2 SVGAGI (reference sequence). Here the CDR3 DNA reads TGTGCCAGCAGTTACTCGTCCAGCTACAATGAGCAGTTCTTC. This encodes CASSYSSSYNEQFF.

The chain has TRBV7-8 and TRBJ2-1; 10 nucleotides align to TRBD2. The CDR3 extends over 15 amino acids. With V trimmed by 6 bases and J by 2 bases, 4 bases remained unmatched. The germline V gene has CDR1 SGHVS and CDR2 FQNEAQ. CDR3 DNA: TGTGCCAGCAGGCGGAGCGGGGGGGCCTACAATGAGCAGTTCTTC. This translates into CASRRSGGAYNEQFF.

The genes are TRBV6-5 and TRBJ1-3; 8 nucleotides align to TRBD1. The germline V gene has CDR1 MNHEY and CDR2 SVGAGI. The CDR3 totals 15 residues. V lost 7 bases to trimming and J lost 1 base; unmatched junction nucleotides: 6. The CDR3 DNA reads TGTGCCAGCACCCTGACAGGGGATTCTGGAAACACCATATATTTT. This encodes CASTLTGDSGNTIYF.

This clone has a single count. CDR3 bases: TGTGCCAGCAGTTCCCGGTTTTCCTACGAGCAGTACTTC. Amino acids: CASSSRFSYEQYF. The chain has TRBV27 and TRBJ2-7; no reliable D call. CDR3 length: 13 amino acids. Germline V gene lookup returns CDR1 MNHEY and CDR2 SMNVEV (reference sequence). V lost 4 bases to trimming and J lost 1 base, with 8 bases between them.

The V and J genes are TRBV29-1 and TRBJ1-2, with D uncertain. The CDR3 is 14 amino acids. V dropped 4 bases and J dropped 0 bases, with 12 bases sitting between them. Germline CDR1 is SQVTM and CDR2 is ANQGSEA. The CDR3 loop is CSVVTPTPNYGYTF. CDR3 bases: TGCAGCGTTGTGACACCAACACCTAACTATGGCTACACCTTC.

The gene calls are TRBV25-1 and TRBJ2-1; tentatively, D is TRBD2 (5 bases). CDR1 MGHDK and CDR2 SYGVNS come from the germline V gene. Trimming took 10 bases from V and 0 from J, leaving 13 bases between them. CDR3 length: 14 residues. DNA of the CDR3: TGTGCCACGGATGAGGGTAGCTCCTACAATGAGCAGTTCTTC. Its translation: CATDEGSSYNEQFF.

The chain has TRBV18 and TRBJ1-5; 9 bases map to TRBD1. The germline CDR1 and CDR2 sequences are KGHSH and LQKENI. This CDR3 has 18 residues. Unmatched junction bases numbered 20, after V lost 6 bases and J lost 8 bases. This CDR3 reads CASSRSGQGNSGVKPQHF. For the CDR3, the DNA is TGTGCCAGCTCCCGTTCGGGACAGGGCAATTCTGGGGTAAAGCCCCAGCATTTT.

The chain carries TRBV7-3 and TRBJ2-1, with no clear D. V was cut by 2 bases and J by 7 bases, with 9 bases left in between. The length of the CDR3 is 13 residues. Germline V gene data show CDR1 as SGHTA and CDR2 as FQGTGA. For the CDR3, the DNA is TGTGCCAGCAGCTTAGGTCAGGCTAATGAGCAGTTCTTC. This codes for CASSLGQANEQFF.